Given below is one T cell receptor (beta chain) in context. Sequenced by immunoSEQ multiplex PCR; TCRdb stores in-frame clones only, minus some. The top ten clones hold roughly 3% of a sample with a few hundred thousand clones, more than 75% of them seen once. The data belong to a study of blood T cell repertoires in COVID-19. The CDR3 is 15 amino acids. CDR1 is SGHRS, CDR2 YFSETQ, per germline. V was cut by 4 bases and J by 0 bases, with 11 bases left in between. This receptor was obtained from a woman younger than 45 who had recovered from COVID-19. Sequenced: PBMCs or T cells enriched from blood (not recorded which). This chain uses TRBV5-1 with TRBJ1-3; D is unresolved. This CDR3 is CASSRGPISGNTIYF. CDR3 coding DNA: TGCGCCAGCAGCCGTGGGCCGATCTCTGGAAACACCATATATTTT.